This T cell receptor beta chain was sequenced in a study of cytomegalovirus exposure and HLA in healthy donors. General study points: In a later analysis, common viral pathogens appeared linked to several of the most significant clusters.

In the PCR, 60 Vbeta and 13 Jbeta primers were used. Some clones are missing from TCRdb's copy, which holds only in-frame ones; the method was immunoSEQ multiplex PCR. The sample yields roughly 290,000 clones, 70% to 90% seen once. To note about this clone: The antigen is undetermined.

In germline, CDR1 is SGDLS, CDR2 YYNGEE. The length of the CDR3 is 16 residues. V was clipped by 0 bases and J by 1 base; unmatched bases: 1. The sequencing input was PBMCs. The rearrangement joins TRBV9 to TRBJ1-6; TRBD1 matches at 7 bases. The sequence derives from a woman younger than 35 in good health and CMV-seronegative. The CDR3 bases are TGTGCCAGCAGCGTAGGGGGACAGTCCTATAATTCACCCCTCCACTTT. This codes for CASSVGGQSYNSPLHF.